Detailed here is one T cell receptor (beta chain). It lacks a known antigen. No base quality information exists; no much larger clone differs at one position. The CDR3 regions of human TCRbeta chains were analyzed by immunosequencing. The study's own analysis went as follows. Repertoire TCRs were matched against a reference library of SARS-CoV-2-specific TCRs generated with the MIRA antigen-specificity platform. Breadth meant the fraction of unique TCRs that were SARS-CoV-2-associated, whereas depth meant the fraction of total T cells that were SARS-CoV-2-associated. Using the MIRA data, every spike-specific TCR was mapped to the spike region that the TCR reacted to and assigned to either a CD4 or a CD8 class. Log10-transformed breadth and depth values were compared by one-way ANOVA with Sidak's multiple comparisons tests. TCRdb provides this immuneACCESS table in a form limited to in-frame rearrangements. Some clones are lacking; in checked studies, under half of them reflect an unresolved V gene, and why the rest are absent is not known. The V and J calls and clone size were taken over from that table, and D and trimming were inferred from the DNA. The sample contains roughly 150,000 clones, roughly nine tenths of them found a single time. About a tenth of the sample is in the top ten clones.

This sample stems from a study of T cell responses to AZD1222 COVID-19 vaccine (dated by TCRdb to the early 2020s). General notes on the study: A total of 240 or so trial participants underwent TCR sequencing, of whom approximately 200 had received two doses of AZD1222 and roughly 26 had received two doses of the MenACWY control vaccine. Trial participants were enrolled into age subgroups of 18-55, 56-69 and 70-plus years, which contained around 150, 28 and 57 TCR-sequenced participants, respectively. The full study reports these points: The 56-69-year group was small, and its depth increase did not reach significance, likely because of low power. After two AZD1222 doses, both the breadth and the depth of spike-specific TCRs were significantly higher than at day 0 and than in MenACWY recipients. CD4 TCRs associated with the vaccine covered the entire spike protein, and the dominant responses were in regions 160-218 and 743-854. Epitopes outside the regions mutated in the B.1.351 and B.1.1.7 variants were reportedly recognized by nearly half of the unique spike-specific TCRs. Participants were mostly white British, with more females than males. The authors suggested clonal diversity may have been underestimated. Conclusions about previously exposed vaccinees are limited, since just five or six AZD1222 recipients were seropositive for SARS-CoV-2 at baseline. Because no samples from the day 14 peak response were available, repertoires could be characterized only after the peak T cell response.

The CDR3 spans 13 residues, from the cysteine through the phenylalanine. Of the read, only the CDR3 DNA is kept; its 39 bases are in frame from base 1. Relative to germline, V is 4 bases shorter and J is 10 bases shorter, with 14 bases between their ends. Reading the germline V gene gives CDR1 KGHSH and CDR2 LQKENI. Explained via the paper, the time point label denotes: about 28 days (+/-7) after the second vaccine dose. AZD1222 recipients given second doses at about 4 weeks or at about 12 weeks were pooled, since spike-specific TCR depth and breadth were not found to differ between the two schedules. Vaccinee samples were obtained from the UK trials COV001 and COV002, which included a single-blind randomized controlled phase 2/3 trial of AZD1222 (ChAdOx1 nCoV-19) in healthy adults. For TCRbeta chain sequencing, PBMC samples were collected from trial participants at day 0 and at day 28 after the second dose.

Sample: peripheral blood, taken 28 days after the second AZD1222 dose. The chain was built from TRBV18 and TRBJ2-1; there is no confident call for the D gene. This TCR was recovered from an adult who received the AZD1222 COVID-19 vaccine. The CDR3 corresponds to CASSLIPRAEQFF. The DNA sequence reads TGTGCCAGCTCACTGATCCCTAGGGCGGAGCAGTTCTTC. The full variable domain, completed from the reference TRBV18 and TRBJ2-1 proteins outside the CDR3, reads NAGVMQNPRHLVRRRGQEARLRCSPMKGHSHVYWYRQLPEEGLKFMVYLQKENIIDESGMPKERFSAEFPKEGPSILRIQQVVRGDSAAYFCASSLIPRAEQFFGPGTRLTVL.